This T cell receptor beta chain comes out of a study of cytomegalovirus exposure and HLA in healthy donors. Study information: HLA-typed donors contributed 65 million to 95 million unique TCRs, which were held in an early data release. Study-wide findings and caveats: Specificity for CMV antigens was confirmed in vitro for a few of the CMV-associated chains. In a later analysis, HLA-C alleles had the fewest associated TCRs, DRB1 alleles the most. Later analysis showed most CMV-associated TCR beta chains appearing HLA-restricted.

It was with 60 Vbeta and 13 Jbeta primers that the PCR ran. Some clones are missing from TCRdb's copy, which holds only in-frame ones; the method was immunoSEQ multiplex PCR. The sample lists roughly 80,000 clones, about four fifths occurring once. Germline V lookup: CDR1 SGHRS, CDR2 YFSETQ. The V gene end was trimmed by 1 base and the J gene end by 2 bases; junction bases not matched to a gene: 7. The CDR3 sequence is 16 residues long. On this clone itself: The antigen is undetermined.

Sequenced sample: PBMCs. The chain recombines TRBV5-1 with TRBJ1-1, with TRBD1 matching over 8 bases. The receptor was derived from a man aged 35 to 55 in good health and CMV-seronegative. CDR3 loop: CASSLLGTGLNTEAFF. The DNA for the CDR3 is TGCGCCAGCAGCTTGTTAGGGACAGGCCTTAACACTGAAGCTTTCTTT.